The 28 T cell receptor beta chains reported below all come from one sample, sequenced in a study of human T cells and chemical hapten exposure. Time point of the sample: patch test 3, about 24 weeks after DPC sensitization. As for treatment: therapeutic diphenylcyclopropenone sensitization with weekly scalp DPC. Each CDR3 protein gets one entry after TCRdb re-called the RACE reads with MiXCR. In the table there are 150,000 to 200,000 distinct CDR3 sequences, about 30% of which are singletons. The sequences come from whole blood, collected in connection with sensitization to the hapten diphenylcyclopropenone (DPC). These receptor sequences come from a woman younger than 30 with alopecia areata. Some clones in this sample may be carry-over from other donors' samples.

The CDR3 reads CSARDSGTGYEQYF. CDR3 in DNA: TGCAGTGCTAGAGACTCCGGGACAGGCTACGAGCAGTACTTC. V is TRBV20-1 and J is TRBJ2-7, with 8 nucleotides matching TRBD1. Germline loops: CDR1 DFQATT, CDR2 SNEGSKA (reference sequence). After removal of 0 bases from V and 3 bases from J, the junction contained 4 bases not matched to a gene. The CDR3 has 14 amino acids.

The chain combines TRBV4-1 with TRBJ2-1; possibly TRBD1 for D (6 bases). The CDR3 consists of 16 residues. CDR1 and CDR2 from the germline V gene are MGHRA and YSYEKL. The V and J ends lost 1 base and 2 bases respectively, with 12 bases between them. Here the CDR3 reads CASSQVGRGTYNEQFF. The CDR3 coding sequence is TGCGCCAGCAGCCAAGTAGGTAGGGGGACCTACAATGAGCAGTTCTTC.

This clonotype was detected only a few times. This chain joins TRBV4-2 and TRBJ2-1; D is perhaps TRBD2 (5 bases). CDR1 is LGHNA, CDR2 YNFKEQ, per germline. This CDR3 contains 14 residues. V was trimmed by 1 base and J by 9 bases, leaving 13 bases between them. The CDR3, as DNA: TGTGCCAGCAGCCAAGGAGGGCCCACTTTTGAGCAGTTCTTC. As protein: CASSQGGPTFEQFF.

The chain joins TRBV2 to TRBJ1-3; D might be TRBD1 (5 bases). Trimming cost V 6 bases and J 7 bases, with 19 bases left between them. The CDR3 is made up of 15 amino acids. CDR1 SNHLY and CDR2 FYNNEI come from the germline V gene. CDR3 bases: TGTGCCAGCAGGGTCCGGGACGGCGAGCGGAACACCATATATTTT. This codes for CASRVRDGERNTIYF.

V and J are TRBV29-1 and TRBJ2-1; tentatively, D is TRBD1 or TRBD2 (5 bases each). The CDR3 contains 14 residues. From germline, CDR1 is SQVTM and CDR2 ANQGSEA. Trimming took 3 bases from V and 2 from J, leaving 11 bases between them. Here the CDR3 reads CSVELLGAYNEQFF. The CDR3 nucleotides read TGCAGCGTTGAGCTTTTGGGGGCCTACAATGAGCAGTTCTTC.

This clonotype was detected a few times. V is TRBV7-9 and J is TRBJ2-7; D is possibly TRBD2 (6 bases). Germline V gene data show CDR1 as SEHNR and CDR2 as FQNEAQ (reference sequence). V lost 5 bases to trimming and J lost 7 bases, with 21 bases between them. The CDR3 runs to 15 residues. CDR3 nucleotide sequence: TGTGCCAGCAGCCCCGCGAGCGGGCTCGGGGGTGAGCAGTACTTC. Translated: CASSPASGLGGEQYF.

The rearrangement uses TRBV11-2 and TRBJ2-1; D unresolved. CDR1 and CDR2 (germline): SGHAT, FQNNGV. CDR3 length equals 12 residues. V lost 5 bases, J lost 12 bases, and 14 bases lay in between. As DNA, the CDR3 is TGTGCCAGCAGCCACGCTACGGGTGGGCAGTTCTTC. Amino acid sequence: CASSHATGGQFF.

The chain carries TRBV2 and TRBJ1-6; 8 nucleotides align to TRBD1. This CDR3 is 14 amino acids long. The germline V gene has CDR1 SNHLY and CDR2 FYNNEI. The ends lost 6 bases at V and 7 bases at J; junction bases unmatched: 5. CDR3: CASRGQGSNSPLHF. The CDR3 bases are TGTGCCAGCAGAGGACAGGGTTCCAATTCACCCCTCCACTTT. The variable domain in full, completed from reference TRBV2 and TRBJ1-6, reads EPEVTQTPSHQVTQMGQEVILRCVPISNHLYFYWYRQILGQKVEFLVSFYNNEISEKSEIFDDQFSVERPDGSNFTLKIRSTKLEDSAMYFCASRGQGSNSPLHFGNGTRLTVT.

This chain connects TRBV29-1 to TRBJ2-2, with 8 bases fitting TRBD1. CDR1 SQVTM and CDR2 ANQGSEA come from the germline V gene. V gave up 7 bases and J gave up 1 base; unmatched junction bases: 2. This CDR3 has 13 amino acids. DNA of the CDR3: TGCAGCGCCGGACAGGGGAACACCGGGGAGCTGTTTTTT. Its translation is CSAGQGNTGELFF.

This clonotype was recorded at least ten times. The chain joins TRBV12-3 or TRBV12-4 to TRBJ2-3, with 7 nucleotides matching TRBD2. With 5 bases clipped from V and 4 bases from J, the junction kept 18 bases outside the gene matches. CDR3 length: 18 residues. The DNA for the CDR3 is TGTGCCAGCAGTCTTCCCGGAGCGGGAAGCTGGTTGGCAGATACGCAGTATTTT. As protein: CASSLPGAGSWLADTQYF.

This clonotype was seen only a few times. As DNA, the CDR3 is TGTGCCAGCAGCTCCGGGACTAGCGAGGTCAATGAGCAGTTCTTC. This translates into CASSSGTSEVNEQFF. The chain carries TRBV7-8 and TRBJ2-1, with 10 positions matching TRBD2. Per the germline V gene, CDR1 is SGHVS and CDR2 is FQNEAQ. V shed 4 bases, J shed 6 bases, and the junction held 6 bases outside the gene matches. The CDR3 extends over 15 amino acids. Combining the CDR3 with reference TRBV7-8 and TRBJ2-1 gives the whole variable domain GAGVSQSPRYKVAKRGQDVALRCDPISGHVSLFWYQQALGQGPEFLTYFQNEAQLDKSGLPSDRFFAERPEGSVSTLKIQRTQQEDSAVYLCASSSGTSEVNEQFFGPGTRLTVL.

In its sample, this clonotype was seen a few times. The J gene is TRBJ2-7, the V gene TRBV12-3 or TRBV12-4; D is possibly TRBD1 (5 bases). V was clipped by 6 bases and J by 2 bases, with 17 bases between them. The CDR3 extends over 15 amino acids. This chain's CDR3 is CASSQGVFSAYEQYF. The CDR3 DNA sequence: TGTGCCAGCAGCCAAGGGGTCTTCTCCGCCTACGAGCAGTACTTC.

In this sample, this clonotype turned up a few times. V gene TRBV20-1 combines with J gene TRBJ2-1; D is undetermined. Germline V CDR1 and CDR2: DFQATT, SNEGSKA (reference sequence). Trimming removed 3 bases from V and 3 bases from J, with 6 bases in between. This CDR3 contains 12 residues. The chain's CDR3 is CSARASYNEQFF. The CDR3 coding sequence is TGCAGTGCTAGGGCAAGCTACAATGAGCAGTTCTTC.

This clonotype turned up a few times. The rearrangement uses TRBV9 and TRBJ2-7; D is undetermined. The germline gives CDR1 SGDLS, CDR2 YYNGEE. V gave up 4 bases and J gave up 0 bases, with 11 bases separating them. This CDR3 spans 14 amino acids. As DNA, the CDR3 is TGTGCCAGCAGCAAGGGCCCCAACTCCTACGAGCAGTACTTC. Its protein is CASSKGPNSYEQYF.

This clonotype was recorded a few times. The chain links TRBV4-1 to TRBJ2-1; 8 bases agree with TRBD1. CDR3 size: 13 residues. Germline trimming cut 4 bases from V and 9 bases from J; bases unmatched to any gene: 5. The germline CDR1 and CDR2 sequences are MGHRA and YSYEKL. CDR3 in amino acids: CASSPSGGFEQFF. CDR3 nucleotide sequence: TGCGCCAGCAGCCCATCAGGGGGCTTTGAGCAGTTCTTC.

CDR3 region: CASSHPGQRPAFF. The CDR3 nucleotides read TGCGCCAGCAGCCATCCGGGACAGAGACCTGCTTTCTTT. The chain is built from TRBV4-3 and TRBJ1-1, with 7 bases lining up with TRBD1. V shed 3 bases and J 11 bases; nucleotides not matched to a gene: 9. Germline V gene sequence: CDR1 LGHNA, CDR2 YSLEER. The CDR3 runs to 13 residues.

V gene TRBV7-9 combines with J gene TRBJ2-6; maybe TRBD2 (7 bases). This CDR3 contains 17 residues. Germline V gene sequence: CDR1 SEHNR, CDR2 FQNEAQ (reference sequence). The germline V and J ends were trimmed by 1 base and 2 bases, with 12 bases remaining between them. The chain's CDR3 is CASSLGGGAAGANVLTF. The CDR3 nucleotides read TGTGCCAGCAGCTTAGGAGGGGGGGCCGCTGGGGCCAACGTCCTGACTTTC.

This clonotype was seen a few times. The chain couples TRBV18 to TRBJ2-1; 8 bases are a match to TRBD2. With V trimmed by 3 bases and J by 4 bases, 8 bases remained unmatched. This CDR3 has 16 amino acids. Germline CDR1 is KGHSH and CDR2 is LQKENI. The CDR3: CASSPPGVAGYNEQFF. CDR3 in DNA: TGTGCCAGCTCACCCCCCGGGGTAGCGGGGTACAATGAGCAGTTCTTC. The full variable domain, rest sourced from reference TRBV18 and TRBJ2-1, is NAGVMQNPRHLVRRRGQEARLRCSPMKGHSHVYWYRQLPEEGLKFMVYLQKENIIDESGMPKERFSAEFPKEGPSILRIQQVVRGDSAAYFCASSPPGVAGYNEQFFGPGTRLTVL.

This clonotype turned up a few times. The chain joins TRBV20-1 to TRBJ2-7, with D perhaps TRBD1 or TRBD2 (6 bases each). This CDR3 has 13 residues. V gave up 6 bases and J gave up 4 bases, with 16 bases separating them. Germline CDR1 is DFQATT and CDR2 is SNEGSKA (reference sequence). CDR3 sequence: CSAPWGASYEQYF. CDR3 sequence (DNA): TGCAGTGCCCCCTGGGGGGCCAGTTACGAGCAGTACTTC.

The chain has TRBV4-1 and TRBJ2-7; D tentatively fits TRBD1 or TRBD2 (6 bases each). CDR1 and CDR2 (germline): MGHRA, YSYEKL. Trimming took 0 bases from V and 0 from J, leaving 21 bases between them. The CDR3 runs 19 residues. The CDR3 DNA is TGCGCCAGCAGCCAAGAGGCGGGGACAAGCTTTAGGAGCTCCTACGAGCAGTACTTC. It translates to CASSQEAGTSFRSSYEQYF.

The chain couples TRBV12-3 or TRBV12-4 to TRBJ2-4, with 7 bases fitting TRBD1. V shed 4 bases and J 2 bases; nucleotides not matched to a gene: 8. The CDR3 is made up of 16 amino acids. The CDR3 reads CASSSGQPGSKNIQYF. CDR3 in DNA: TGTGCCAGCAGTTCGGGACAGCCGGGGTCCAAAAACATTCAGTACTTC.

The sample holds a few counts of this clonotype. This rearrangement joins TRBV4-1 to TRBJ2-5, with D tentatively TRBD1 or TRBD2 (6 bases each). Trimming removed 1 base from V and 4 bases from J, with 13 bases in between. From germline, CDR1 is MGHRA and CDR2 YSYEKL. The CDR3 loop spans 15 amino acids. CDR3 sequence: CASSQGGARTETQYF. The CDR3 DNA reads TGCGCCAGCAGCCAAGGGGGGGCCCGGACAGAGACCCAGTACTTC.

The rearrangement uses TRBV28 and TRBJ2-7, with D hard to call. From germline, CDR1 is MDHEN and CDR2 SYDVKM. The CDR3 totals 11 residues. V lost 5 bases and J lost 4, with 6 bases in between. The CDR3 loop reads CASSQQYEQYF. In DNA form, the CDR3 reads TGTGCCAGCAGTCAGCAATACGAGCAGTACTTC.

There are a few counts of this clonotype. The chain is built from TRBV25-1 and TRBJ1-1; D is uncertain. Trimming took 2 bases from V and 0 from J, leaving 10 bases between them. The germline V gene encodes CDR1 MGHDK and CDR2 SYGVNS. This CDR3 spans 15 amino acids. In DNA, the CDR3 is TGTGCCAGCAGTGAAGGAGGCAGAATGAACACTGAAGCTTTCTTT. Translating gives CASSEGGRMNTEAFF. Full variable domain (missing parts from reference TRBV25-1 and TRBJ1-1): EADIYQTPRYLVIGTGKKITLECSQTMGHDKMYWYQQDPGMELHLIHYSYGVNSTEKGDLSSESTVSRIRTEHFPLTLESARPSHTSQYLCASSEGGRMNTEAFFGQGTRLTVV.

The chain couples TRBV6-5 to TRBJ2-7, with D maybe TRBD2 (7 bases). V was cut by 7 bases and J by 9 bases, with 25 bases left in between. Germline CDR1 is MNHEY and CDR2 is SVGAGI. This CDR3 has 15 residues. CDR3 protein: CASMAPSGGLGAQYF. Here the CDR3 DNA reads TGTGCCAGCATGGCCCCGTCGGGGGGCCTGGGGGCGCAGTACTTC.

The rearrangement uses TRBV7-2 and TRBJ1-2; D gene uncertain. Deletions cut 1 base from V and 1 base from J, with 1 base between. The CDR3 covers 12 residues. The germline CDR1 and CDR2 sequences are SGHTA and FQGNSA. This chain's CDR3 is CASSLVNYGYTF. The CDR3 DNA is TGTGCCAGCAGCTTAGTTAACTATGGCTACACCTTC.

The V gene is TRBV6-2 or TRBV6-3, the J gene TRBJ2-5, with D unclear. The CDR3 contains 14 residues. CDR1 MNHEY and CDR2 SVGEGT come from the germline V gene. V was cut by 7 bases and J by 2 bases, with 14 bases left in between. CDR3 nucleotide sequence: TGTGCCAGCACTCACGCCGGAACTCAAGAGACCCAGTACTTC. Amino acids: CASTHAGTQETQYF.

V is TRBV10-2 and J is TRBJ1-1; tentatively, D is TRBD1 (5 bases). The germline V and J ends were trimmed by 5 bases and 0 bases, with 10 bases remaining between them. Looked up from germline, CDR1 is WSHSY and CDR2 is SAAADI. The CDR3 runs to 14 residues. DNA of the CDR3: TGCGCCAGCAGTTGGGGACCCATGAACACTGAAGCTTTCTTT. This sequence encodes CASSWGPMNTEAFF.